This is a list of T cell receptor beta chains from one sample in a study of neurological immune-mediated disorders. From the 5' RACE reads, TCRdb called clonotypes with MiXCR, one entry per CDR3 protein. This table has roughly 60,000 distinct CDR3 sequences, 2% to 2.5% appearing once. Sequencing was performed on PBMCs. These receptors were taken from a man in his fifties with multiple sclerosis. CDR3s include the opening cysteine and the closing phenylalanine or tryptophan. The D gene is left open where the match is weak. Size is omitted from some rows. Given values are once, few, many or a class for expanded clones.

d_gene	abundance	v_gene	j_gene	CDR3nt	CDR3aa
NA	few	TRBV29-1	TRBJ2-7	TGCAGCGTTGAACGGGACAACCCCTACGAGCAGTACTTC	CSVERDNPYEQYF
NA	many	TRBV20-1	TRBJ1-1	TGCAGTCCTCAGTTTCGTAGGGCCCAGAACACTGAAGCTTTCTTT	CSPQFRRAQNTEAFF
NA	many	TRBV7-2	TRBJ2-3	TGTGCCAGCAGCTTCAAGGGGACCGACCCAGATACGCAGTATTTT	CASSFKGTDPDTQYF
TRBD1	many	TRBV7-9	TRBJ1-5	TGTGCCAGCAGCTTAGGGACAGGTGTTCAGCCCCAGCATTTT	CASSLGTGVQPQHF
TRBD1	many	TRBV25-1	TRBJ1-5	TGTGCCAGCAGTGAATCAGACAGGGGTCCCAATCAGCCCCAGCATTTT	CASSESDRGPNQPQHF
NA	many	TRBV20-1	TRBJ2-7	TGCAGTGCTAGAGATCGCGCAGGGGCCACCTACGAGCAGTACTTC	CSARDRAGATYEQYF
TRBD2	NA	TRBV10-3	TRBJ2-3	TGTGCCATCAAGGGGAGGAGTCGTGGACTAGCGGGGGAGGTAGATACGCAGTATTTT	CAIKGRSRGLAGEVDTQYF
NA	many	TRBV10-1	TRBJ1-1	TGCGCCAGCAGTGAGTCTTGGACAACTGAAGCTTTCTTT	CASSESWTTEAFF
NA	many	TRBV2	TRBJ2-3	TGTGCCAGCAGTGGACAGGTGATAAATACGCAGTATTTT	CASSGQVINTQYF
NA	many	TRBV7-2	TRBJ1-5	TGTGCCAGCAGCTCCCGGCAGGGTGGTCAGCCCCAGCATTTT	CASSSRQGGQPQHF
TRBD1	many	TRBV6-2/TRBV6-3	TRBJ2-6	TGTGCCAGCAGTCGACCGGGACAGGGGGCGACCGGGGCCAACGTCCTGACTTTC	CASSRPGQGATGANVLTF
NA	NA	TRBV12-3/TRBV12-4	TRBJ1-2	TGTGCCAGCAGGGACTCTAACTATGGCTACACCTTC	CASRDSNYGYTF
NA	many	TRBV24-1	TRBJ2-7	TGTGCCACCAGTGACCAGAAAGTTCCCTACGAGCAGTACTTC	CATSDQKVPYEQYF
NA	many	TRBV10-3	TRBJ2-3	TGTGCCATCAGTGTAGAGACCTCTAGCACAGATACGCAGTATTTT	CAISVETSSTDTQYF
NA	many	TRBV6-2/TRBV6-3	TRBJ1-6	TGTGCCAGCAGTGACGGGACAACCACCCCCACACCCCTCCACTTT	CASSDGTTTPTPLHF
NA	many	TRBV11-1	TRBJ1-5	TGTGCCAGCAGCTTAGATGGTAGCAATCAGCCCCAGCATTTT	CASSLDGSNQPQHF